The present T cell receptor beta chain was sequenced within a study of blood T cell repertoires in COVID-19. In the study overall: COVID-19 samples collected from the United States, Italy and Spain covered acute and convalescent phases. PBMCs, B-cell-depleted T cells, or T cells provided the cDNA or gDNA that made up the material.

In the original processing: Reference gene primer amplification gave nucleated cell count estimates. Clones were sequenced by immunoSEQ multiplex PCR, and TCRdb holds only the in-frame ones, with some missing. That table is the source of V, J and clone size, and D and trimming were worked out from the DNA. The repertoire holds over 250,000 clones, with approximately 84% as singletons. CDR1 is KGHSH and CDR2 is LQKENI in the germline V gene. Unmatched junction bases numbered 6, after V lost 3 bases and J lost 6 bases. The CDR3 extends over 15 amino acids. Those enrolled in Seattle joined during active infection and were followed longitudinally afterward.

This receptor was identified in a human donor with COVID-19, enrolled during active disease. The donor label of this sample is uncertain. V gene TRBV18 combines with J gene TRBJ2-1; TRBD2 aligns across 9 bases. The sample comprised peripheral blood. DNA for the CDR3: TGTGCCAGCTCACCCTCCGGGCGGGGGGGCAATGAGCAGTTCTTC. Protein sequence: CASSPSGRGGNEQFF. The entire variable domain, with the rest obtained from reference TRBV18 and TRBJ2-1, is as follows: NAGVMQNPRHLVRRRGQEARLRCSPMKGHSHVYWYRQLPEEGLKFMVYLQKENIIDESGMPKERFSAEFPKEGPSILRIQQVVRGDSAAYFCASSPSGRGGNEQFFGPGTRLTVL.